The following is a T cell receptor (beta chain) sequence with its context. Its antigen is undetermined. Healthy bone marrow donors made up the donor group. The sample belongs to a study of cytomegalovirus exposure and HLA in healthy donors. Findings and limits, study-wide: The authors later linked a missense DCLRE1C variant to TCR beta V- and J-gene trimming. Most TCR sequences proved rare, with some public TCRs found in many donors.

It was with 60 Vbeta and 13 Jbeta primers that the PCR ran. Profiling relied on immunoSEQ multiplex PCR, and the TCRdb table lists in-frame clones only, not all of them. Here the sample spans fewer than 200,000 clones, around 90% being singletons. The V segment lost 6 bases and the J segment 7 bases; nucleotides outside the gene matches: 14. The CDR3 has 15 residues. Germline V lookup: CDR1 SGHAT, CDR2 FQNNGV. The chain joins TRBV11-2 to TRBJ1-1, with 7 positions matching TRBD1. Material: PBMCs. This TCR came from a boy younger than 10 in good health and CMV-seronegative. The chain's CDR3 is CASRPNPGQSLEAFF. CDR3 bases: TGTGCCAGCAGACCAAACCCGGGACAGTCACTTGAAGCTTTCTTT.